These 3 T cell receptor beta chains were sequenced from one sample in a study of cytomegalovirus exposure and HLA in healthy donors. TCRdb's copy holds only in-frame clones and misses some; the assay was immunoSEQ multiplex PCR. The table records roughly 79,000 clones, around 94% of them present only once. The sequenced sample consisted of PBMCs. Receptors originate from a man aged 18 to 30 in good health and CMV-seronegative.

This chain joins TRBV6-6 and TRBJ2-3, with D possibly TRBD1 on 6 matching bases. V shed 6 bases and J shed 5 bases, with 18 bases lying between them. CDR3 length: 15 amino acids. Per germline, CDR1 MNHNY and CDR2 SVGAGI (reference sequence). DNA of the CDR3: TGTGCCAGCAGCTCGCAGGGGCCTCATGGAGATACGCAGTATTTT. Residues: CASSSQGPHGDTQYF.

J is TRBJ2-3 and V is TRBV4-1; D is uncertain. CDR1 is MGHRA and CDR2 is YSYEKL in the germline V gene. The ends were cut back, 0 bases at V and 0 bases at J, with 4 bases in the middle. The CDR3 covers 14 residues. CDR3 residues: CASSQEQSTDTQYF. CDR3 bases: TGCGCCAGCAGCCAAGAGCAGAGCACAGATACGCAGTATTTT.

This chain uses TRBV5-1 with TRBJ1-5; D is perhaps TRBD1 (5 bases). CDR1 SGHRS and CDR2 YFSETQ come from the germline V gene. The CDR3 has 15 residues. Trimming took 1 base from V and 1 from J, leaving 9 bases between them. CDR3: CASSLYGASNQPQHF. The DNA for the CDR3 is TGCGCCAGCAGCTTGTATGGGGCGAGCAATCAGCCCCAGCATTTT.